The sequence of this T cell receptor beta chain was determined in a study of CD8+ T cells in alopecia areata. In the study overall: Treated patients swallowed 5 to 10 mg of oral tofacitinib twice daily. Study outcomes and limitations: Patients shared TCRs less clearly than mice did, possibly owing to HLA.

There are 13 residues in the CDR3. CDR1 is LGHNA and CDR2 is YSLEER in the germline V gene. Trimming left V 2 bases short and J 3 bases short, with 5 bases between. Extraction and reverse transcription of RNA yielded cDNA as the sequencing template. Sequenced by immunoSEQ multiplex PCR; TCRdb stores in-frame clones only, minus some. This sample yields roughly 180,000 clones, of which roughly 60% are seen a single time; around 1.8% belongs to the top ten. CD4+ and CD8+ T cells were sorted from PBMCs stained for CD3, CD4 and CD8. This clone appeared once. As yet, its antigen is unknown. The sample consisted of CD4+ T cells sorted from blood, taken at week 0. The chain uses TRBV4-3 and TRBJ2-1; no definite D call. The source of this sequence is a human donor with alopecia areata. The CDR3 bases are TGCGCCAGCAGCCAACGGCGCTACAATGAGCAGTTCTTC. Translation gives CASSQRRYNEQFF.